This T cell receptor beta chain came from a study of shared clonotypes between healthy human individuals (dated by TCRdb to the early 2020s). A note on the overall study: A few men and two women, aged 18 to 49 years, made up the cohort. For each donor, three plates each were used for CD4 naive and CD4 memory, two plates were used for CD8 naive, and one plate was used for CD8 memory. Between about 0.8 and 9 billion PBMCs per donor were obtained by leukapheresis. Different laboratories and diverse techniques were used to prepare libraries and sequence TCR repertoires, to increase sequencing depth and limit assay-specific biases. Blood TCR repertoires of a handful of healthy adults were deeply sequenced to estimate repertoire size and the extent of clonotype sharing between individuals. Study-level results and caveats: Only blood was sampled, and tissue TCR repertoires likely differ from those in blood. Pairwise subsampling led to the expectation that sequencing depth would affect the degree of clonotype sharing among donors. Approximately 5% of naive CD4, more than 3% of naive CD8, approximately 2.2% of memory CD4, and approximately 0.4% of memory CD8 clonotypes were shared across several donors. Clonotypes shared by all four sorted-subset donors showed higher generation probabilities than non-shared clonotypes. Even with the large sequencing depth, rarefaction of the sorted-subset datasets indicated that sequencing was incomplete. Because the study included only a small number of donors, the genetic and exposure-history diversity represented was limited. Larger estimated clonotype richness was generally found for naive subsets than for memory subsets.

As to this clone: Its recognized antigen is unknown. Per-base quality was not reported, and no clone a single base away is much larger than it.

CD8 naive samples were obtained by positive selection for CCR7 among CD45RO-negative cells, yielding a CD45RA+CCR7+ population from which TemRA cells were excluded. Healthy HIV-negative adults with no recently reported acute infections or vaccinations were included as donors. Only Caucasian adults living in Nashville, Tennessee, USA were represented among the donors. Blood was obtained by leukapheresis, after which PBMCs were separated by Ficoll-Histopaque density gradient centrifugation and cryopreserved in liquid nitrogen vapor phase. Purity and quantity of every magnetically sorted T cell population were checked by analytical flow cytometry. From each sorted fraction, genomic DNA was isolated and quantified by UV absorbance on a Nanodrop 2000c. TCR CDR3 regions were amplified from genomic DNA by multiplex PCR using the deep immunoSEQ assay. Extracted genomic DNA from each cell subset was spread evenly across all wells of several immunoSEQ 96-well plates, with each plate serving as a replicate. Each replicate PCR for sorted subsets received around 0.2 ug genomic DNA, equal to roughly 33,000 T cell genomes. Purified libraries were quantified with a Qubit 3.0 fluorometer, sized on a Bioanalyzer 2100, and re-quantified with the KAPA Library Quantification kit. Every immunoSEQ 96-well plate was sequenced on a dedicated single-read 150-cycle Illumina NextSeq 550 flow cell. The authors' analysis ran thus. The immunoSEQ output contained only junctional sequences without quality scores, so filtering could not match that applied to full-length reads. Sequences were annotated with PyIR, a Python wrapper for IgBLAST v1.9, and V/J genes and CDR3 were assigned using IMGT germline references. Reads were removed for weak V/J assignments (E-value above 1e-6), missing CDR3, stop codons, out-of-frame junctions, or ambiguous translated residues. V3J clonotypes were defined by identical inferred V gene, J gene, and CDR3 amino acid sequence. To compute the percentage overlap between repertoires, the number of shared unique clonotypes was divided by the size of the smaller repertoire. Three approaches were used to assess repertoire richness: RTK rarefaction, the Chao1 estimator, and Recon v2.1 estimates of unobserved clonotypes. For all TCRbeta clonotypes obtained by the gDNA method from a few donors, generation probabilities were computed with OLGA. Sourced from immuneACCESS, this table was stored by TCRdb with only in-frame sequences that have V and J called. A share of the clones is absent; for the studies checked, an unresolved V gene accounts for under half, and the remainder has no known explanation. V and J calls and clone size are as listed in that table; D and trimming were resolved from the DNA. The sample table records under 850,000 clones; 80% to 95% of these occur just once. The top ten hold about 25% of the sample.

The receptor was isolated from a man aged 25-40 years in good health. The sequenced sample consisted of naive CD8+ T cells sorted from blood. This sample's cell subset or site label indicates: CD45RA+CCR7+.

The nucleotide sequence is given as TGTGCCAGCGTCACACAGGGGAGAAACGAGCAGTACTTC. Its protein reads: CASVTQGRNEQYF. The rearranged segments are TRBV2 and TRBJ2-7; 7 bases in the middle match TRBD1. Including cysteine and phenylalanine, the CDR3 has 13 amino acids. Left in the record is the CDR3 DNA by itself, 39 bases read in frame from the first base. CDR1 SNHLY and CDR2 FYNNEI were looked up in the germline V gene. Trimming removed 8 bases from V and 5 bases from J; the gene matches leave 9 bases unexplained.